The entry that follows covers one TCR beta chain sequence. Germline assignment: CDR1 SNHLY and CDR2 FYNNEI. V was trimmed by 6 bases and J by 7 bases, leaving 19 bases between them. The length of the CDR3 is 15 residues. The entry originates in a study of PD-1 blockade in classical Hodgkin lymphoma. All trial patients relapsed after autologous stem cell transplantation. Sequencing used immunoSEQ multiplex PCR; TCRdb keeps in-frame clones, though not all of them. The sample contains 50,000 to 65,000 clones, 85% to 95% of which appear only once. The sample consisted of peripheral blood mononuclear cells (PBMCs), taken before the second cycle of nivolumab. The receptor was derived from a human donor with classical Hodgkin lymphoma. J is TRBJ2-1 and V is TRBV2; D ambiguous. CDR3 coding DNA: TGTGCCAGCAGATGGATCGCCTATATGAAAAATGAGCAGTTCTTC. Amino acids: CASRWIAYMKNEQFF.